The source of this T cell receptor beta chain is a study of blood T cell repertoires in COVID-19 (dated by TCRdb to the early 2020s). Turning to the overall study: Collaborator samples came from the United States, Italy and Spain and covered acute and convalescent phases of COVID-19. The material from the prospective study consisted of cDNA or gDNA derived from T cells, B-cell-depleted T cells, or PBMCs. The dataset comprised deeply sampled blood TCRbeta repertoires from subjects exposed to, actively infected with, or recovered from COVID-19. The repertoires were made available in a free public database intended to serve as a resource for research on the immune response to SARS-CoV-2. The samples were drawn from two sources: the first 160 participants of the ongoing ImmuneRACE study, and over 950 subjects contributed by 6 global collaborators. The sample metadata nearly always contained a de-identified subject ID, COVID-19 status, age in years and sex. Where available, HLA class I and class II types were obtained from metadata supplied by the sample provider rather than from assay-based typing. The paper as a whole reports these results and caveats: Clinical and demographic metadata were provided uncurated, with the amount varying by source and participant.

In the case of this clone: Its antigen has not been determined. Base qualities are not recorded, but no much larger clone differs from it by a single base.

TCRbeta CDR3 regions were amplified from genomic DNA by means of the immunoSEQ Assay, a bias-controlled multiplex PCR. Regarding the original processing steps: The number of nucleated cells in each sample was estimated from the amplification of reference gene primers within the assay. Sequence reads were collapsed and filtered to measure the absolute abundance of every unique TCRbeta CDR3 rearrangement. For each sample, productive Simpson clonality was calculated as the square root of Simpson's diversity index across productive rearrangements. TCRdb took over this immuneACCESS table, retaining in-frame rearrangements with V and J assigned. Such tables are incomplete; in checked studies, under half of the missing clones stem from an unresolved V gene, and the remainder is unexplained. V and J calls plus clone size are reproduced from that table; the DNA served to infer D and trimming. The sample data list about 310,000 clones, and more than 75% of these were observed just once. Approximately 8% of the sample belongs to the ten largest clones.

A second Seattle source provided samples from volunteer blood donors who had recovered from COVID-19. Each collaborating institution followed its own protocols to collect whole blood in K2EDTA tubes. For TCRbeta analysis, collaborators shipped samples in one of three forms: frozen whole blood, isolated PBMCs, or DNA extracted from either of those sample types. The receptor was derived from a woman aged 45-65 years who had recovered from COVID-19. Input material: peripheral blood.

DNA sequence: TGTGCCAGCAGCCCCAAACGGGGGTACAATGAGCAGTTCTTC. It codes for CASSPKRGYNEQFF. The rearrangement joined TRBV6-2 or TRBV6-3 to TRBJ2-1; TRBD2 is perhaps the D gene, given 6 matching bases. The germline V gene provides CDR1 MNHEY and CDR2 SVGEGT. V lost 6 bases and J lost 4 bases; the stretch between them is 13 bases long. Its CDR3 holds 14 amino acids, cysteine through phenylalanine. Of the read, only the CDR3 DNA is kept; its 42 bases are in frame from base 1.